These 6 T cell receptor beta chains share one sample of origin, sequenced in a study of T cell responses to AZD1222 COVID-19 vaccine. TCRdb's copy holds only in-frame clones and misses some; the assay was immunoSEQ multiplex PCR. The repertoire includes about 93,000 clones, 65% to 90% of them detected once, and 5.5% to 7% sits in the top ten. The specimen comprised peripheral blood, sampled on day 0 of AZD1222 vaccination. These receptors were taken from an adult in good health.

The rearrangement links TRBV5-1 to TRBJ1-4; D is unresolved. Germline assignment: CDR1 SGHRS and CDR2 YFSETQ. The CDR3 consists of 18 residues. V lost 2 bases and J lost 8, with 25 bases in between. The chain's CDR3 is CASSFSGIVQSGREKLFF. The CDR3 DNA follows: TGCGCCAGCAGCTTCTCTGGAATCGTCCAGTCGGGTAGGGAAAAACTGTTTTTT.

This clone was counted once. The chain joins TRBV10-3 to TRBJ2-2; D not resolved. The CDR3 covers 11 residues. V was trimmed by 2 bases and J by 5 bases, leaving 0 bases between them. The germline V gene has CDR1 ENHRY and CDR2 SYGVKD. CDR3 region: CAISETGELFF. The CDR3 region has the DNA TGTGCCATCAGTGAGACCGGGGAGCTGTTTTTT.

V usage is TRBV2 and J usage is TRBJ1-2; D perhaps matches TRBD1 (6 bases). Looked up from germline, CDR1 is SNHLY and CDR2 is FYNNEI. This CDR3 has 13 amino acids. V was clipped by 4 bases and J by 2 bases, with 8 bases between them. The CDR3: CASSVGANYGYTF. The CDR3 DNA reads TGTGCCAGCAGTGTGGGGGCGAACTATGGCTACACCTTC.

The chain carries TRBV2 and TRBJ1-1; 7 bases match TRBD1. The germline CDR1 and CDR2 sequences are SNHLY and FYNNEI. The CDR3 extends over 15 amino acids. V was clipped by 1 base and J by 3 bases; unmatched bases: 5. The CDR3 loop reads CASSEGDSIYTEAFF. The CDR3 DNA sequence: TGTGCCAGCAGTGAAGGGGACAGCATTTACACTGAAGCTTTCTTT.

The CDR3 reads CASSLGSGSSTDTQYF. For the CDR3, the DNA is TGTGCCAGCAGCTTAGGGTCAGGGTCTAGCACAGATACGCAGTATTTT. The V and J genes are TRBV7-9 and TRBJ2-3; the D gene is possibly TRBD1 (5 bases). Germline CDR1 SEHNR, CDR2 FQNEAQ (reference sequence). V was trimmed by 1 base and J by 0 bases, leaving 11 bases between them. There are 16 residues in the CDR3.

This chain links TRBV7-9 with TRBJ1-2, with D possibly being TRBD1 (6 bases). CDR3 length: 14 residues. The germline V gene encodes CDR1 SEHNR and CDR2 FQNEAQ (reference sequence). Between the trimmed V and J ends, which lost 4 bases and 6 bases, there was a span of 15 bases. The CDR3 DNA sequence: TGTGCCAGCAGCTCCCGGGACAAAGTTCATGGCTACACCTTC. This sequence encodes CASSSRDKVHGYTF.